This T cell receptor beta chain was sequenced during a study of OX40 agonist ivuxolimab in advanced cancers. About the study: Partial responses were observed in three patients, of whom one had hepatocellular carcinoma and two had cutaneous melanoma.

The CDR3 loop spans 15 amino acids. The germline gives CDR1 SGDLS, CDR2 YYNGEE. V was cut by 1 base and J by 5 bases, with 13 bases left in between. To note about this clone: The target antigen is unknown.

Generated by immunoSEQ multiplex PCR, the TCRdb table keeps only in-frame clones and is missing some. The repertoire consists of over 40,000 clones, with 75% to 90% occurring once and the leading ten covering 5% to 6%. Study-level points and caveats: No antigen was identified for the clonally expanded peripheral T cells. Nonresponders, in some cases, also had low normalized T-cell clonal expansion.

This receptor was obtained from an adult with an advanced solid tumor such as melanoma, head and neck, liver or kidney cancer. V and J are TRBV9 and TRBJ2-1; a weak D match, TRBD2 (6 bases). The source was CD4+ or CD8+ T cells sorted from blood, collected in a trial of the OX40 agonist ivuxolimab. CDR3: CASSVYAGPNNEQFF. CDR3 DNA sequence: TGTGCCAGCAGCGTATATGCGGGGCCCAACAATGAGCAGTTCTTC.